Listed below are T cell receptor beta chains from one sample, sequenced in a study of blood T cells in healthy people across ages. TCRdb used MiXCR to reprocess the 5' RACE reads, holding one entry per CDR3 protein. The top ten clones hold about an eighth of a sample with some 900,000 distinct CDR3 sequences, under 50% of them seen once. The sample was blood. These receptor sequences come from a man aged 25-45 years in good health. Both conserved end residues are part of each CDR3. Each record gives: D gene, V gene, J gene, clone size, CDR3 protein, CDR3 DNA. The D gene is left open where the match is weak. Clone size is given for some rows only: seen once, a few or many times, or a class if the clone is expanded.

NA	TRBV6-1	TRBJ2-1	NA	CASSTSGLSGTEQFF	NA
NA	TRBV20-1	TRBJ2-2	many	CSAGGNPGELFF	TGCAGTGCCGGCGGGAATCCCGGGGAGCTGTTTTTT
NA	TRBV3-1	TRBJ1-6	few	CATTQGTENSPLHF	TGTGCCACCACGCAGGGGACGGAAAATTCACCCCTCCACTTT
NA	TRBV29-1	TRBJ2-6	many	CSVLDSSGANVLTF	TGCAGCGTTCTCGACAGCTCTGGGGCCAACGTCCTGACTTTC
TRBD1	TRBV29-1	TRBJ2-1	many	CSLRDRGGNEQFF	TGCAGCTTAAGGGACAGGGGCGGTAATGAGCAGTTCTTC
NA	TRBV7-2	TRBJ1-4	NA	CASSPTELGPKLFF	TGTGCCAGCAGCCCGACAGAACTAGGCCCAAAACTGTTTTTT
NA	TRBV7-2	TRBJ2-7	few	CASRSGLEQYF	TGTGCCAGCCGCAGCGGCCTCGAGCAGTACTTC
NA	TRBV3-1	TRBJ2-1	NA	CASSQGPTAGPYNEQFF	TGTGCCAGCAGCCAAGGCCCGACGGCGGGGCCCTACAATGAGCAGTTCTTC
NA	TRBV4-3	TRBJ1-2	NA	CASSQGAGRFYGYTF	TGCGCCAGCAGCCAAGGGGCGGGACGGTTTTATGGCTACACCTTC
TRBD2	TRBV10-3	TRBJ2-3	many	CAITSGVDTDTQYF	TGTGCCATCACTAGCGGGGTTGACACAGATACGCAGTATTTT
TRBD2	TRBV14	TRBJ2-1	NA	CASSQRRLAGNEQFF	TGTGCCAGCAGCCAAAGAAGGCTAGCGGGGAATGAGCAGTTCTTC
TRBD2	TRBV7-6	TRBJ2-3	NA	CASSFPSGGYTDTQYF	TGTGCCAGCAGCTTTCCTAGCGGGGGGTACACAGATACGCAGTATTTT
TRBD1	TRBV5-1	TRBJ2-5	NA	CASRPEPGQQETQYF	TGCGCCAGCAGACCAGAACCGGGACAGCAAGAGACCCAGTACTTC
NA	TRBV28	TRBJ2-7	few	CASRWGPRYEQYF	TGTGCCAGCAGATGGGGACCGCGTTACGAGCAGTACTTC
TRBD2	TRBV4-2	TRBJ2-2	NA	CASSQDQAGGHTGELFF	TGTGCCAGCAGCCAAGATCAAGCGGGGGGCCACACCGGGGAGCTGTTTTTT
TRBD2	TRBV4-3	TRBJ2-1	NA	CASSQARGAGAYNEQFF	TGCGCCAGCAGCCAAGCTAGGGGAGCGGGGGCCTACAATGAGCAGTTCTTC
NA	TRBV9	TRBJ2-3	NA	CASSVEQLSTDTQYF	TGTGCCAGCAGCGTAGAACAACTCAGCACAGATACGCAGTATTTT
NA	TRBV6-5	TRBJ1-1	NA	CASSTLTGGAFF	TGTGCCAGCAGCACCCTCACGGGGGGAGCTTTCTTT
TRBD2	TRBV4-1	TRBJ2-1	many	CASSQENGGGFEQFF	TGCGCCAGCAGCCAAGAAAACGGGGGGGGTTTCGAGCAGTTCTTC
NA	TRBV28	TRBJ2-5	NA	CAEIAGRGPPSETQYF	TGTGCCGAGATCGCCGGGAGAGGGCCCCCCTCCGAGACCCAGTACTTC
NA	TRBV6-2/TRBV6-3	TRBJ2-1	NA	CASSSDRLSYNEQFF	TGTGCCAGCAGCTCCGACAGGCTCTCCTACAATGAGCAGTTCTTC
NA	TRBV6-4	TRBJ2-3	few	CASSDRPASTDTQYF	TGTGCCAGCAGTGACCGGCCAGCTAGCACAGATACGCAGTATTTT
NA	TRBV7-9	TRBJ1-1	once	CASSVREGAGDTEAFF	TGTGCCAGCAGCGTACGGGAAGGTGCCGGGGACACTGAAGCTTTCTTT
NA	TRBV27	TRBJ2-7	NA	CASTQGVYRDTYNEQYF	TGTGCCAGCACCCAGGGAGTTTACAGGGATACCTACAATGAGCAGTACTTC
NA	TRBV6-6	TRBJ2-7	NA	CASSQGQEVYEQYF	TGTGCCAGCAGCCAGGGGCAGGAGGTCTACGAGCAGTACTTC
NA	TRBV5-1	TRBJ1-1	NA	CASSFREVGNTEAFF	TGCGCCAGCAGCTTCCGCGAGGTAGGGAACACTGAAGCTTTCTTT
TRBD2	TRBV20-1	TRBJ2-1	NA	CSATSGGNNEQFF	TGCAGTGCTACTAGCGGGGGTAACAATGAGCAGTTCTTC
NA	TRBV24-1	TRBJ2-3	few	CATRAITDTQYF	TGTGCCACCAGGGCTATCACAGATACGCAGTATTTT
NA	TRBV4-2	TRBJ1-2	NA	CASSQVWQGETLDYGYTF	TGTGCCAGCAGCCAAGTTTGGCAGGGAGAGACATTGGACTATGGCTACACCTTC